The text below deals with one T cell receptor (beta chain). Its specificity is not known. This entry belongs to a study of identical twins. Germline assignment: CDR1 SNHLY and CDR2 FYNNEI. This CDR3 region has 12 residues. Deletions cut 6 bases from V and 2 bases from J, with 6 bases between. Overall study findings and caveats: With beta out-of-frame sequences, excess sharing by twins was weaker.

TCRdb processed the 5' RACE reads anew with MiXCR; each CDR3 protein has one entry. The data show 500,000 or so distinct CDR3 sequences, under 25% seen once. Another study also made use of these data, one on T cells expressing NK-cell markers. That source adds: TCR beta repertoires came from sorted CD3+CD56+NKG2C+, CD3+CD56+NKG2C- and CD3+CD56-NKG2C+ T cells. Restricting sorting to alpha-beta TCR T cells was achieved in several experiments by an anti-gamma-delta TCR antibody. Top CD8+ clonotypes included the dominant CD3+CD56+NKG2C+ clonotypes in five to seven donors.

The clonotype was recovered from a woman aged 18-35 years in good health. This chain links TRBV2 with TRBJ2-3; no definite D call. The sample taken for sequencing was CD4+ T cells sorted from blood. The DNA of the CDR3 is TGTGCCAGCAGACGCATCACAGATACGCAGTATTTT. This encodes CASRRITDTQYF.